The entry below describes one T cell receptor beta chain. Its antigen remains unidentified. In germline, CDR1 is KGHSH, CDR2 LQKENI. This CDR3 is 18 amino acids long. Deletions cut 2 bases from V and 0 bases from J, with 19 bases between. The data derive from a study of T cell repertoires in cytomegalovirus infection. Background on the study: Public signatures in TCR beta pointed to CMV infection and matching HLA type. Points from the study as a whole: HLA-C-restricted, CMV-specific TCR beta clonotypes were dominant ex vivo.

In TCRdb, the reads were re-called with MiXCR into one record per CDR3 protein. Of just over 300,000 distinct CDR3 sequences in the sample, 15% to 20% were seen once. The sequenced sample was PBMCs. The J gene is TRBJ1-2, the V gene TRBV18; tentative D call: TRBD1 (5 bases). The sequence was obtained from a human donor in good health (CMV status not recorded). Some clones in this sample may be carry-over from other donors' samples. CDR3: CASSPGDSAAPANYGYTF. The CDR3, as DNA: TGTGCCAGCTCACCAGGGGACTCCGCGGCCCCAGCTAACTATGGCTACACCTTC.